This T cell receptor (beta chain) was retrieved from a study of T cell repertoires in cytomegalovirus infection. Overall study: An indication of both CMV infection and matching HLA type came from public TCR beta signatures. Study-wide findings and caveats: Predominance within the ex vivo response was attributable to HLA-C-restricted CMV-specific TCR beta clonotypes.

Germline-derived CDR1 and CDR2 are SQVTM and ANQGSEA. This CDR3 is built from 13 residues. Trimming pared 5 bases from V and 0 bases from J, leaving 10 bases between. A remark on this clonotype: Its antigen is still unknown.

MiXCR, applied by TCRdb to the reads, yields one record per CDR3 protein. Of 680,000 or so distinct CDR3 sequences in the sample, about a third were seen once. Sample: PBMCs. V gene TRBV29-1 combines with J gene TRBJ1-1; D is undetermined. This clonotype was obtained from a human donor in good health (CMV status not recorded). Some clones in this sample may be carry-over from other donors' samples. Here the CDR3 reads CSVLAEMNTEAFF. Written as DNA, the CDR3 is TGCAGCGTTTTGGCAGAGATGAACACTGAAGCTTTCTTT.